The rows below give T cell receptor beta chains drawn from one sample of a study of CD8 T cells in Susac syndrome. TCRdb fed the immunoSEQ multiplex PCR reads into MiXCR, producing one record per CDR3 protein. The table records about 76,000 distinct CDR3 sequences, 80% to 95% of them present only once. The sequenced material came from CD8+ T cells from PBMCs. These TCRs come from a human donor with Susac syndrome. CDR3s include the opening cysteine and the closing phenylalanine or tryptophan. The D gene is left open where the match is weak. Clone size, where shown, is once, few, many, or a class for clones that have expanded.

j_gene,v_gene,abundance,d_gene,CDR3aa,CDR3nt
TRBJ2-4,TRBV6-1,-,-,CASSLIGSGTKNIQYF,TGTGCCAGCAGCCTAATAGGCTCCGGGACGAAAAACATTCAGTACTTC
TRBJ1-1,TRBV2,-,-,CASSDNPTRRRGAFF,TGTGCCAGCAGTGATAATCCCACGAGGCGCCGAGGAGCTTTCTTT
TRBJ2-1,TRBV15,-,-,CATSRGGSYNEQFF,TGTGCCACCAGCAGAGGGGGATCCTACAATGAGCAGTTCTTC
TRBJ2-5,TRBV20-1,-,TRBD1,CSAGEDTGGPETQYF,TGCAGTGCTGGCGAAGATACAGGGGGCCCGGAGACCCAGTACTTC
TRBJ2-7,TRBV7-8,-,-,CASSLESRGAYEQYF,TGTGCCAGCAGCTTAGAGTCCAGGGGAGCCTACGAGCAGTACTTC
TRBJ1-1,TRBV23-1,once,-,CASSPRVEAFF,TGCGCCAGCAGTCCGAGGGTTGAAGCTTTCTTT
TRBJ1-6,TRBV12-3/TRBV12-4,-,-,CASSLATGISPLHF,TGTGCCAGCAGTCTGGCTACAGGAATCTCACCCCTCCACTTT
TRBJ2-7,TRBV9,-,TRBD1,CASSPWDRTSYEQYF,TGTGCCAGCAGCCCCTGGGACAGGACGTCCTACGAGCAGTACTTC
TRBJ2-7,TRBV5-1,-,TRBD2,CASSLRRGAIYEQYF,TGCGCCAGCAGCTTGAGGCGGGGGGCGATTTACGAGCAGTACTTC
TRBJ1-1,TRBV2,-,TRBD1,CAVTPDRGGPEAFF,TGTGCCGTCACCCCGGACAGGGGTGGACCTGAAGCTTTCTTT
TRBJ1-1,TRBV29-1,-,TRBD1,CSVGTGTEAFF,TGCAGCGTTGGGACAGGCACTGAAGCTTTCTTT
TRBJ2-2,TRBV12-3/TRBV12-4,-,TRBD2,CASSLRTSGRSYTGELFF,TGTGCCAGCAGTCTGAGGACTAGCGGGAGATCGTACACCGGGGAGCTGTTTTTT
TRBJ2-7,TRBV27,-,-,CASSRTKYPYEQYF,TGTGCCAGCAGTCGGACGAAGTACCCCTACGAGCAGTACTTC
TRBJ2-7,TRBV5-6,-,TRBD1,CASSSTGEIVNEQYF,TGTGCCAGCAGCTCTACAGGGGAGATAGTCAACGAGCAGTACTTC
TRBJ2-1,TRBV19,-,-,CASSVAWQGTPFYNEQFF,TGTGCCAGTAGTGTGGCTTGGCAGGGAACTCCCTTCTACAATGAGCAGTTCTTC
TRBJ2-7,TRBV25-1,-,TRBD1,CASRRGLDEQYF,TGTGCCAGCCGAAGGGGGCTAGACGAGCAGTACTTC
TRBJ1-1,TRBV18,-,TRBD1,CASSPGQARAEAFF,TGTGCCAGCTCACCGGGACAGGCGAGGGCTGAAGCTTTCTTT
TRBJ2-1,TRBV6-4,-,-,CASSDLGPGGRQFF,TGTGCCAGCAGTGACCTGGGACCCGGGGGTAGGCAGTTCTTC
TRBJ2-1,TRBV27,-,-,CASSFGSELGEQFF,TGTGCCAGCAGTTTTGGTAGTGAGTTGGGTGAGCAGTTCTTC
TRBJ1-5,TRBV7-2,-,-,CASSLDRSDNQPQHF,TGTGCCAGCAGCCTAGATCGCTCCGACAATCAGCCCCAGCATTTT
TRBJ1-1,TRBV29-1,-,-,CSVVLGGVNTEAFF,TGCAGCGTTGTTCTCGGGGGAGTGAACACTGAAGCTTTCTTT
TRBJ2-3,TRBV7-9,-,TRBD1,CASSFTDRTIYTDTQYF,TGTGCCAGCAGCTTCACGGACAGGACAATTTACACAGATACGCAGTATTTT
TRBJ2-1,TRBV20-1,-,-,CSARDLGGVSYNEQFF,TGCAGTGCTAGAGATTTGGGGGGCGTAAGTTACAATGAGCAGTTCTTC
TRBJ1-5,TRBV20-1,-,-,CSARGSPRDNQPQHF,TGCAGTGCTAGAGGGTCCCCCAGGGACAATCAGCCCCAGCATTTT
TRBJ1-2,TRBV30,once,TRBD1,CAWSLTGGLLYGYTF,TGTGCCTGGAGTCTGACAGGGGGTCTACTCTATGGCTACACCTTC
TRBJ1-4,TRBV7-9,-,-,CASSQGTNRNEKLFF,TGTGCCAGCAGCCAAGGGACGAATAGAAATGAAAAACTGTTTTTT
TRBJ2-7,TRBV6-2/TRBV6-3,-,TRBD1,CASSSRRTGGGANEQYF,TGTGCCAGCAGTAGCCGACGAACAGGGGGCGGCGCGAACGAGCAGTACTTC
TRBJ1-2,TRBV7-6,-,TRBD1,CASSKLGGQGANYGYTF,TGTGCCAGCAGCAAGTTAGGTGGACAGGGGGCGAACTATGGCTACACCTTC
TRBJ2-1,TRBV7-8,-,TRBD2,CASSDGLAGLLFRPFF,TGTGCCAGCAGCGACGGCCTAGCGGGGCTCCTATTTCGGCCGTTCTTC
TRBJ2-5,TRBV15,-,TRBD1,CATSNPTTGEETQYF,TGTGCCACCAGCAACCCGACCACAGGGGAAGAGACCCAGTACTTC
TRBJ2-1,TRBV7-9,-,TRBD1,CASSLGQANEQFF,TGTGCCAGCAGCCTGGGACAGGCTAATGAGCAGTTCTTC
TRBJ1-4,TRBV11-2,-,-,CASSTRTDLTNEKLFF,TGTGCCAGCAGCACCCGGACAGACCTAACTAATGAAAAACTGTTTTTT
TRBJ2-5,TRBV12-3/TRBV12-4,once,TRBD2,CASKGAGGLETQYF,TGTGCCAGCAAGGGAGCGGGGGGGCTTGAGACCCAGTACTTC
TRBJ2-1,TRBV9,-,-,CASSVDDNYNEQFF,TGTGCCAGCAGCGTAGACGACAACTACAATGAGCAGTTCTTC
TRBJ2-3,TRBV12-3/TRBV12-4,-,TRBD2,CASSVLAVSTDTQYF,TGTGCCAGCAGTGTACTAGCGGTTAGCACAGATACGCAGTATTTT
TRBJ1-1,TRBV11-2,-,-,CASSLRTTEAFF,TGTGCCAGCAGCTTAAGGACAACTGAAGCTTTCTTT
TRBJ2-7,TRBV7-9,-,TRBD2,CASKAGLGKNYEQYF,TGTGCCAGTAAGGCGGGACTAGGTAAAAACTACGAGCAGTACTTC
TRBJ1-6,TRBV15,-,-,CATSRSRLGPLHF,TGTGCCACCAGCAGATCCCGACTCGGGCCCCTCCACTTT
TRBJ2-1,TRBV14,-,TRBD2,CASSQDWLAGNEQFF,TGTGCCAGCAGCCAAGACTGGCTAGCGGGAAATGAGCAGTTCTTC
TRBJ2-1,TRBV5-1,-,-,CASREQRSSYNEQFF,TGCGCCAGCAGGGAACAGCGAAGCTCCTACAATGAGCAGTTCTTC
TRBJ1-6,TRBV27,-,TRBD1,CASSFAGTDLHSYNSPLHF,TGTGCCAGCAGTTTCGCCGGGACAGACTTGCACTCCTATAATTCACCCCTCCACTTT
TRBJ2-1,TRBV15,-,-,CATSRVGSPGEQFF,TGTGCCACCAGCAGAGTTGGCTCACCGGGTGAGCAGTTCTTC
TRBJ2-7,TRBV12-3/TRBV12-4,-,-,CASSPVGSYEQYF,TGTGCCAGCAGCCCTGTGGGCTCCTACGAGCAGTACTTC
TRBJ1-2,TRBV9,-,-,CASSVSTELSNYGYTF,TGTGCCAGCAGCGTATCGACAGAGCTTTCAAACTATGGCTACACCTTC
TRBJ1-5,TRBV11-3,-,TRBD1,CASSWTGPSEQPQHF,TGTGCCAGCAGCTGGACAGGTCCTTCGGAGCAGCCCCAGCATTTT
TRBJ2-2,TRBV5-1,-,TRBD2,CASSPVAGNTGELFF,TGCGCCAGCAGCCCCGTAGCGGGAAACACCGGGGAGCTGTTTTTT
TRBJ2-1,TRBV24-1,-,TRBD2,CATRGSGAYNEQFF,TGTGCCACCAGGGGAAGCGGGGCCTACAATGAGCAGTTCTTC
TRBJ2-1,TRBV5-1,-,TRBD1,CASSQGQGQYNEQFF,TGCGCCAGCAGCCAGGGACAGGGTCAATACAATGAGCAGTTCTTC
TRBJ2-7,TRBV5-6,-,TRBD1,CASSFGTGVYEQYF,TGTGCCAGCAGCTTCGGGACAGGAGTCTACGAGCAGTACTTC
TRBJ1-1,TRBV25-1,-,TRBD1,CASSLSGTGVEAFF,TGTGCCAGCAGTCTTAGCGGGACAGGGGTTGAAGCTTTCTTT
TRBJ2-3,TRBV24-1,-,TRBD2,CATSDRVAGEGGSTDTQYF,TGTGCCACCAGTGACCGTGTAGCGGGAGAAGGGGGGAGCACAGATACGCAGTATTTT
TRBJ2-2,TRBV27,few,-,CASSSNTGELFF,TGTGCCAGCAGTTCGAACACCGGGGAGCTGTTTTTT